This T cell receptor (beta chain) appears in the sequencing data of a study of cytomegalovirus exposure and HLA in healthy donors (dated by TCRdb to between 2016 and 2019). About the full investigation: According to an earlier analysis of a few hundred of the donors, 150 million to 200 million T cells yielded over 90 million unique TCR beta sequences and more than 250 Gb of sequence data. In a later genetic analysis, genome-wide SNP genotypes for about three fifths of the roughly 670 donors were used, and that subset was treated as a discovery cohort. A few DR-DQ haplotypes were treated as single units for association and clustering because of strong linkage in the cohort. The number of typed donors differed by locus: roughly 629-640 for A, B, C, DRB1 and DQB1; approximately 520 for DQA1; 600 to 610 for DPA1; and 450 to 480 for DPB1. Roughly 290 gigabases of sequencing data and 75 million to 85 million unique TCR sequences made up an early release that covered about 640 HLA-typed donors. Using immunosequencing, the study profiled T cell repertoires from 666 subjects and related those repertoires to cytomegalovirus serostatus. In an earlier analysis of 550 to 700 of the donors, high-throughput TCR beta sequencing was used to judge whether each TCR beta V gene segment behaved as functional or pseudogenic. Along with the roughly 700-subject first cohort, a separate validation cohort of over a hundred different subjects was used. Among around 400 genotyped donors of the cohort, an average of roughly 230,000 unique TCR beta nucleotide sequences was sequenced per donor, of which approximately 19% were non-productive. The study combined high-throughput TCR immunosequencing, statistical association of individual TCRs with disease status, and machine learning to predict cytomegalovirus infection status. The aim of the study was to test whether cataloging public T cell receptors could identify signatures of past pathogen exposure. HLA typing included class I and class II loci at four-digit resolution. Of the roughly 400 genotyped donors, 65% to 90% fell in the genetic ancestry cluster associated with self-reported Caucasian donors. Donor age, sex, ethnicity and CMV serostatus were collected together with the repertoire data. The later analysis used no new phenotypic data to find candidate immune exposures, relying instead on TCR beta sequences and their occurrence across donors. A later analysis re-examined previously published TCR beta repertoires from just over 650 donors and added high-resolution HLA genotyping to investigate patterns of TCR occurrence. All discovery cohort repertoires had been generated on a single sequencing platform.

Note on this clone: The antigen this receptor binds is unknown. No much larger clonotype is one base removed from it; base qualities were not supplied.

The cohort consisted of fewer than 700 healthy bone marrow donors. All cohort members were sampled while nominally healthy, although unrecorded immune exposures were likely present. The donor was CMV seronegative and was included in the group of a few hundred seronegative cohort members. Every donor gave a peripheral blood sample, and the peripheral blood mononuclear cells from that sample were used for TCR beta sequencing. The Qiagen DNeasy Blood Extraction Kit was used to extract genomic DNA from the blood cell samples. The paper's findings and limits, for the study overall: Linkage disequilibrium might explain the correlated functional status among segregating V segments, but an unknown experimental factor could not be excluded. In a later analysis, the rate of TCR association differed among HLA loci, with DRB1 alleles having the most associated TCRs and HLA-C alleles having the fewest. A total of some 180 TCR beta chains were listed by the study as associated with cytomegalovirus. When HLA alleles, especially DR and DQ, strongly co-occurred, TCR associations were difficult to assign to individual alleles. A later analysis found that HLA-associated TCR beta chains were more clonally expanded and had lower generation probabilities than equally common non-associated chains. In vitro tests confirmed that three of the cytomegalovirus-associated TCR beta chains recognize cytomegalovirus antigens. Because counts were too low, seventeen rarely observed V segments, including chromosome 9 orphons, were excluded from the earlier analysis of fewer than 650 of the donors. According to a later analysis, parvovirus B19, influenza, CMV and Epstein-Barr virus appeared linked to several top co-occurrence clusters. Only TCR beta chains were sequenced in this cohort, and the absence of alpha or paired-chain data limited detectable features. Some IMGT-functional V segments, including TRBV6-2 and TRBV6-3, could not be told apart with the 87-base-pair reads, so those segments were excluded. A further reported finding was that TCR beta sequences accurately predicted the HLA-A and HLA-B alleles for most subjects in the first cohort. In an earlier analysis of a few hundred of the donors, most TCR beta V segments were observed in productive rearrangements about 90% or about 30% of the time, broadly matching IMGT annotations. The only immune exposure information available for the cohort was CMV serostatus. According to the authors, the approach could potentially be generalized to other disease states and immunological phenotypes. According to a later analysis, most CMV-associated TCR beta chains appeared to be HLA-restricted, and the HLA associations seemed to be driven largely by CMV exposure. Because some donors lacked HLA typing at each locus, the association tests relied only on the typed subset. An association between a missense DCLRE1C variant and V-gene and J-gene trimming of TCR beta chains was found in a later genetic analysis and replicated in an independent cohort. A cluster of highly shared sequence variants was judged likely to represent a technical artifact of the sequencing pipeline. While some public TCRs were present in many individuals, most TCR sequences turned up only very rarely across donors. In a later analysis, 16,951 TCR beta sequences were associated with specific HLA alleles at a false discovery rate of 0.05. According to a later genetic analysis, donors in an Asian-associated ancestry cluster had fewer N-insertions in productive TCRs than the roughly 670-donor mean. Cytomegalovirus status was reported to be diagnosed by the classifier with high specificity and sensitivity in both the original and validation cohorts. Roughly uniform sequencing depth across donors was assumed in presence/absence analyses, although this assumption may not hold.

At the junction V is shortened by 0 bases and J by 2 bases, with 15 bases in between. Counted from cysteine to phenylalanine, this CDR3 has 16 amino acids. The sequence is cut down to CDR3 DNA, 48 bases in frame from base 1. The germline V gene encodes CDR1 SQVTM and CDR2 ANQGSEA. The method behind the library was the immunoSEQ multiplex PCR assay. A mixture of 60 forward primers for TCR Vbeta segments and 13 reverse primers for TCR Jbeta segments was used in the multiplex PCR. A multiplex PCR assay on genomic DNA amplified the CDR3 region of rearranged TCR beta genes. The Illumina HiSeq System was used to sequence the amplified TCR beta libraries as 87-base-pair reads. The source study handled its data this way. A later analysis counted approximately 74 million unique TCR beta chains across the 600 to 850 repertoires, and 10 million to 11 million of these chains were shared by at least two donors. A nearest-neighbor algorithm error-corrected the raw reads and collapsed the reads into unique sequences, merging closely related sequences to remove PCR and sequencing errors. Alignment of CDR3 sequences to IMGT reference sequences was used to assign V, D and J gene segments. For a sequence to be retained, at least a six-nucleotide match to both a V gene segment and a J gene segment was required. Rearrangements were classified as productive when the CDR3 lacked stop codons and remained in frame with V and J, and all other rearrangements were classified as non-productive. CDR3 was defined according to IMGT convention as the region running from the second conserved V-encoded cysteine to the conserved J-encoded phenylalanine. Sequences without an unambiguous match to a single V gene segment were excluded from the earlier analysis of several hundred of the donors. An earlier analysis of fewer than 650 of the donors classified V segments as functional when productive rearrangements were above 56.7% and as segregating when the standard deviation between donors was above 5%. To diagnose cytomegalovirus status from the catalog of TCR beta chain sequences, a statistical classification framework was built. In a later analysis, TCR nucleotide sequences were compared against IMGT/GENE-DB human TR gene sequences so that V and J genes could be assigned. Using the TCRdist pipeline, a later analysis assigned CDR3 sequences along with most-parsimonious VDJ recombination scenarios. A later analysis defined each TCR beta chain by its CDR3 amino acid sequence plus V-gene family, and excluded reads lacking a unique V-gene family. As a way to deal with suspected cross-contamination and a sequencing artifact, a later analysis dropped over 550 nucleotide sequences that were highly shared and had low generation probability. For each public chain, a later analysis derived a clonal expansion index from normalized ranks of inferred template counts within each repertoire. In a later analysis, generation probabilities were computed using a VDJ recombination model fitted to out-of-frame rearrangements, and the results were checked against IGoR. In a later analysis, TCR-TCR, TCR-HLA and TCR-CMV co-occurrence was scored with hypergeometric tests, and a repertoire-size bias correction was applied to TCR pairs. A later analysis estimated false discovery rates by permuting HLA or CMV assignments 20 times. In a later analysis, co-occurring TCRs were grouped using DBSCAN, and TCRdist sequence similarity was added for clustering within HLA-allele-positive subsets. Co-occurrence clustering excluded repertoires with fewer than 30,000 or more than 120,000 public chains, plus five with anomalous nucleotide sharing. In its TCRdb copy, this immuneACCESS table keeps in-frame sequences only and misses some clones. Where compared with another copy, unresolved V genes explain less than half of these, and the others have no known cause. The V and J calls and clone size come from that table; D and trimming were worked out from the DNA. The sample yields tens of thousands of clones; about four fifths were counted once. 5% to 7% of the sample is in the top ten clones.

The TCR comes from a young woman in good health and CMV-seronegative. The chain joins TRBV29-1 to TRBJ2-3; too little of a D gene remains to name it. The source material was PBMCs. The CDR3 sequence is CSVEDSLGGYTDTQYF. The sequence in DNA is TGCAGCGTTGAAGACTCGCTAGGCGGATACACAGATACGCAGTATTTT.